This T cell receptor beta chain was recovered during a study of cytomegalovirus exposure and HLA in healthy donors. The study, taken as a whole, reports: A later analysis reportedly identified an Asian-associated ancestry cluster as carrying fewer N-insertions than the roughly 670-donor mean.

As to this clone: Its antigen is unidentified.

The PCR was carried out with 60 Vbeta primers and 13 Jbeta primers. Clones were sequenced by immunoSEQ multiplex PCR, and TCRdb holds only the in-frame ones, with some missing. The sample lists some 100,000 clones; 84% were seen once. The CDR3 covers 15 residues. V was trimmed by 3 bases and J by 4 bases, leaving 15 bases between them. From germline, CDR1 is SGHTA and CDR2 FQGNSA. The receptor was derived from a woman younger than 35 in good health and CMV-seronegative. Material for sequencing was PBMCs. V and J are TRBV7-2 and TRBJ1-2; D gene unclear. The CDR3 here is CASSFERARGYGYTF. The CDR3 coding sequence is TGTGCCAGCAGCTTCGAGAGGGCTCGGGGCTATGGCTACACCTTC.